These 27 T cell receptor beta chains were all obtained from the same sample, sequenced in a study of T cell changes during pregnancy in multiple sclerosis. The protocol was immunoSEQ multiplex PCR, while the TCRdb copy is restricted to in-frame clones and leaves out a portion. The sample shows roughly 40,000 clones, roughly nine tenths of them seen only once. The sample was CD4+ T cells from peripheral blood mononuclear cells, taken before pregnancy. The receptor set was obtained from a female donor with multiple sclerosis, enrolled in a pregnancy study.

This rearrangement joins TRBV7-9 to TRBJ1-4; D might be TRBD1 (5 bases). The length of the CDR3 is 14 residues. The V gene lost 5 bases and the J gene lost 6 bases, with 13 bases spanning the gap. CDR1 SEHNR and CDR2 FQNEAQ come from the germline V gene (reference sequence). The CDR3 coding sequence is TGTGCCAGCAGCCTAGAGACAGATCATGAAAAACTGTTTTTT. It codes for CASSLETDHEKLFF.

The CDR3 loop is CASSTPRTDLTEAFF. For the CDR3, the DNA is TGTGCCAGCAGTACTCCCCGGACAGACCTCACTGAAGCTTTCTTT. The rearrangement links TRBV6-5 to TRBJ1-1; D perhaps matches TRBD1 (6 bases). The CDR3 is 15 amino acids. V was pared by 5 bases and J by 4 bases, with 17 bases between. Germline V gives CDR1 MNHEY, CDR2 SVGAGI.

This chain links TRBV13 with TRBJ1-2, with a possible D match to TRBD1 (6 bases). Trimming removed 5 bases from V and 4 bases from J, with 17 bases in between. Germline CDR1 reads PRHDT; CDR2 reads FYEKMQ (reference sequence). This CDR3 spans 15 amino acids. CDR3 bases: TGTGCCAGCAGCCGCGCAGACAGGTACATCTATGGCTACACCTTC. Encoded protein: CASSRADRYIYGYTF.

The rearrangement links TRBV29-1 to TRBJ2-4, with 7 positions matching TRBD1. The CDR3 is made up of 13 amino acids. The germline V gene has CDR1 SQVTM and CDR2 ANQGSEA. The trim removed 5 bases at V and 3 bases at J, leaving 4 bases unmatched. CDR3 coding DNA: TGCAGCGTTCCCGGACAGGTCAAAAACATTCAGTACTTC. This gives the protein CSVPGQVKNIQYF.

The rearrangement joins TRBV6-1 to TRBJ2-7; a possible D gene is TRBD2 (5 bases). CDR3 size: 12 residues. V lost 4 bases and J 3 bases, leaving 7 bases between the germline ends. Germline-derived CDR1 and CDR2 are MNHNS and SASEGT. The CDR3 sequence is CASSVEGYEQYF. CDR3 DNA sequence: TGTGCCAGCAGTGTAGAGGGCTACGAGCAGTACTTC.

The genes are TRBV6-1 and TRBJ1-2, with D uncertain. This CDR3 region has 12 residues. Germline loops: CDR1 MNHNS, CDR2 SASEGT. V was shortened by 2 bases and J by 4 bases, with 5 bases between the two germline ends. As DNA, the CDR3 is TGTGCCAGCAGTGAACAGTTCTATGGCTACACCTTC. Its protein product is CASSEQFYGYTF.

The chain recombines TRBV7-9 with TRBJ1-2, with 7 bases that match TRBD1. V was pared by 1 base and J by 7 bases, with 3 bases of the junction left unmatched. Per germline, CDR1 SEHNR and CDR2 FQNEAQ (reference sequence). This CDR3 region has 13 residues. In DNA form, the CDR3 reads TGTGCCAGCAGCTTAGACAGGGGTTTTGGCTACACCTTC. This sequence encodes CASSLDRGFGYTF.

CDR3 in DNA: TGTGCCAGCTCACCGGGACTAGCGGGGGGCGTCCACACAGATACGCAGTATTTT. It translates to CASSPGLAGGVHTDTQYF. V usage is TRBV18 and J usage is TRBJ2-3; 15 nucleotides align to TRBD2. Germline V CDR1 and CDR2: KGHSH, LQKENI. V gave up 3 bases and J gave up 2 bases; unmatched junction bases: 6. The CDR3 extends over 18 amino acids.

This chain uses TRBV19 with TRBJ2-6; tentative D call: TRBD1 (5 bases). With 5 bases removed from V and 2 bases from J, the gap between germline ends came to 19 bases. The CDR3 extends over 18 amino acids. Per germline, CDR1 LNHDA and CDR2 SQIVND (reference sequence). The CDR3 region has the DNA TGTGCCAGTAGTCTCCCAGCACAGGTCGCCGCTGGGGCCAACGTCCTGACTTTC. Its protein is CASSLPAQVAAGANVLTF.

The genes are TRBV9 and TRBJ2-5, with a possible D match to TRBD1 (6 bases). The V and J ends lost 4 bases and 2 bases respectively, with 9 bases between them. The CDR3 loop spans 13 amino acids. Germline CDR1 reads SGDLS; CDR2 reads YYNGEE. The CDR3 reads CASSLRGQETQYF. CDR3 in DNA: TGTGCCAGCAGCCTCAGGGGTCAAGAGACCCAGTACTTC.

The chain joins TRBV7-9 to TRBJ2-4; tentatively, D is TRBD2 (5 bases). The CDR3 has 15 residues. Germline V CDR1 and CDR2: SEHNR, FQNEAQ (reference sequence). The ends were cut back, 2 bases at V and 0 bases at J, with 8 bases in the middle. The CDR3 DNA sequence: TGTGCCAGCAGCTTAATGGCGGGAGCCAAAAACATTCAGTACTTC. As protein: CASSLMAGAKNIQYF.

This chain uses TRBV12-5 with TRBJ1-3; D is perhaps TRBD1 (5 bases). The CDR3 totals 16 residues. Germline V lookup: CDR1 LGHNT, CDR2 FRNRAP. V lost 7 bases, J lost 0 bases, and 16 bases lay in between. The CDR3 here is CASAGGGSGSGNTIYF. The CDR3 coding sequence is TGTGCTAGTGCCGGCGGGGGTTCGGGCTCTGGAAACACCATATATTTT.

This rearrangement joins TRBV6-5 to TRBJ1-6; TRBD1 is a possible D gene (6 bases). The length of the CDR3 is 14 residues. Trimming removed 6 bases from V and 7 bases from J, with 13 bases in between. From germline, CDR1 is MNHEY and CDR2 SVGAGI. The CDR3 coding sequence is TGTGCCAGCAGACCCCCGGGGGGCAATTCACCCCTCCACTTT. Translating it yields CASRPPGGNSPLHF.

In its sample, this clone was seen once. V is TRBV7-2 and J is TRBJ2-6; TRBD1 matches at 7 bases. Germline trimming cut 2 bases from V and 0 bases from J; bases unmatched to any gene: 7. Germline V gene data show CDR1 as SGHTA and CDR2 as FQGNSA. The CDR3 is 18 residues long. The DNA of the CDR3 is TGTGCCAGCAGCTTATCGCCGGGACAGAGCTCTGGGGCCAACGTCCTGACTTTC. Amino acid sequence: CASSLSPGQSSGANVLTF.

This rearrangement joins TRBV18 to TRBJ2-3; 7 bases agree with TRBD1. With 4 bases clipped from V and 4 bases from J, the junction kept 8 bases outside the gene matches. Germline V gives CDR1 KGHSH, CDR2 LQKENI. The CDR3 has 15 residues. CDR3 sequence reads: CASSRTPGTADTQYF. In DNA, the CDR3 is TGTGCCAGCTCACGCACCCCCGGGACAGCAGATACGCAGTATTTT.

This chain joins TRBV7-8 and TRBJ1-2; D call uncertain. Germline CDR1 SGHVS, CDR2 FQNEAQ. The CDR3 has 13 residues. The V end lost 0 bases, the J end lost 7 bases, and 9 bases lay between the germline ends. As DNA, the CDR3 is TGTGCCAGCAGCTTAGCGCTGCAGTTTGGCTACACCTTC. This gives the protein CASSLALQFGYTF.

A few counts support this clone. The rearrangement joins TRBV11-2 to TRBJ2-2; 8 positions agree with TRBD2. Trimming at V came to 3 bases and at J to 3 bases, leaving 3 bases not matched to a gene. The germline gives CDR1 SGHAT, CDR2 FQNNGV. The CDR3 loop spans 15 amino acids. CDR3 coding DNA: TGTGCCAGCAGCTTTAGCGGGGCGGACACCGGGGAGCTGTTTTTT. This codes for CASSFSGADTGELFF. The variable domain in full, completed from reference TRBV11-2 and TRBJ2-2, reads EAGVAQSPRYKIIEKRQSVAFWCNPISGHATLYWYQQILGQGPKLLIQFQNNGVVDDSQLPKDRFSAERLKGVDSTLKIQPAKLEDSAVYLCASSFSGADTGELFFGEGSRLTVL.

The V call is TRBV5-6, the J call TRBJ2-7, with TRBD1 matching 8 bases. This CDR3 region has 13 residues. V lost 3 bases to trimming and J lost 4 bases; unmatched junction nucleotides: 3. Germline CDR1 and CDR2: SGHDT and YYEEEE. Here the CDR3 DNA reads TGTGCCAGCAGCTCCGACAGGGGTTACGAGCAGTACTTC. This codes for CASSSDRGYEQYF. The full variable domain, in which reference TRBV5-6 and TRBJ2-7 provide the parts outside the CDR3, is DAGVTQSPTHLIKTRGQQVTLRCSPKSGHDTVSWYQQALGQGPQFIFQYYEEEERQRGNFPDRFSGHQFPNYSSELNVNALLLGDSALYLCASSSDRGYEQYFGPGTRLTVT.

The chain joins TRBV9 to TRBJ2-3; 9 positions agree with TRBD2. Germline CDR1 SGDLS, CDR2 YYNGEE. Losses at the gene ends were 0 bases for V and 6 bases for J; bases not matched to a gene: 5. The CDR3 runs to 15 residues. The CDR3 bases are TGTGCCAGCAGCGTAGGGGCGGGGGGGCGTGATACGCAGTATTTT. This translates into CASSVGAGGRDTQYF.

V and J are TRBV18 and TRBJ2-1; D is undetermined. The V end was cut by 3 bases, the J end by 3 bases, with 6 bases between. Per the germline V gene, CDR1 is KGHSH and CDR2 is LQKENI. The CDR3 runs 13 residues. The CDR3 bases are TGTGCCAGCTCACCCATTCACTACAATGAGCAGTTCTTC. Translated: CASSPIHYNEQFF.

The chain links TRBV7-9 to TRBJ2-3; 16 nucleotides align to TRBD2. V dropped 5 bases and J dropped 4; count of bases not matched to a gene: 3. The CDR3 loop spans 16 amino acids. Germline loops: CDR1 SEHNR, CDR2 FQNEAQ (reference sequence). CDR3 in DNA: TGTGCCAGCAGCCTGGGGACTAGCGGGGGGGCAGATACGCAGTATTTT. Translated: CASSLGTSGGADTQYF.

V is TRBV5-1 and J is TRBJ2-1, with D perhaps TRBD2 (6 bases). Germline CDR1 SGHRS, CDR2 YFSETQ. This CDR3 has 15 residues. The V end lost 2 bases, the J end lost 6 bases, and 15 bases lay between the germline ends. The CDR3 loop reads CASSLFSMGGNEQFF. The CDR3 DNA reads TGCGCCAGCAGCTTATTTAGTATGGGAGGCAATGAGCAGTTCTTC.

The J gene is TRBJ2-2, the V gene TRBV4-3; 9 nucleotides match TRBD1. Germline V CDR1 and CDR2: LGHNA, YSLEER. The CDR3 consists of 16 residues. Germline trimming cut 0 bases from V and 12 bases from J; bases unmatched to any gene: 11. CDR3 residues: CASSQEPAGQGMKLFF. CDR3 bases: TGCGCCAGCAGCCAAGAACCGGCGGGACAGGGTATGAAGCTGTTTTTT.

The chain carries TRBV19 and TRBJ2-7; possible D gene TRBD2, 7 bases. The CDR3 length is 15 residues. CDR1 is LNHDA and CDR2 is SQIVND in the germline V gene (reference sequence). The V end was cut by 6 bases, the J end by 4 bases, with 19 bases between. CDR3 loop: CASRTMYGGRYEQYF. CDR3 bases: TGTGCCAGTAGAACGATGTACGGGGGGCGGTACGAGCAGTACTTC.

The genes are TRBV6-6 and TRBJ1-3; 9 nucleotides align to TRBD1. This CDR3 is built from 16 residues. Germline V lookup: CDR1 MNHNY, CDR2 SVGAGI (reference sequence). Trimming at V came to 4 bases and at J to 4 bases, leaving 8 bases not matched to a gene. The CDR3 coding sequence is TGTGCCAGCAGTTTTGGGGGGACAGGGACCGGAAACACCATATATTTT. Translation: CASSFGGTGTGNTIYF.

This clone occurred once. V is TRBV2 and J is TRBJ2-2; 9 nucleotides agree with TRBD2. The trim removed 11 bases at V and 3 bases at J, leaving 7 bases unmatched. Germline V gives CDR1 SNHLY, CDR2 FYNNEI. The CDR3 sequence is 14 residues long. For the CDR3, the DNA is TGTGCCGGGGGGGTAGCGGGGGACACCGGGGAGCTGTTTTTT. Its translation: CAGGVAGDTGELFF.

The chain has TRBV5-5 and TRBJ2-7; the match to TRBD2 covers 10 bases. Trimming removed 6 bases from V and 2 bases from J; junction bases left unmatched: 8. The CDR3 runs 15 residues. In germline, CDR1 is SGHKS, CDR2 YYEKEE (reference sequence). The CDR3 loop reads CASTISGGPAYEQYF. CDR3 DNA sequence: TGTGCCAGCACAATTAGCGGGGGGCCGGCCTACGAGCAGTACTTC.